This TCR beta chain was observed in a study of shared clonotypes between healthy human individuals. Study conclusions and caveats: The represented genetic and exposure-history diversity was limited by the small number of donors.

Generated by immunoSEQ multiplex PCR, the TCRdb table keeps only in-frame clones and is missing some. This sample has 2 million to 2.5 million clones, with about 90% found just once. Of note for this clone: Antigen: not known.

The germline V gene has CDR1 LNHNV and CDR2 YYDKDF (reference sequence). The germline V and J ends were trimmed by 0 bases and 6 bases, with 23 bases remaining between them. The CDR3 runs 18 residues. Source material: naive CD4+ T cells from PBMCs. Stated subset: CD45RA+ positively selected. This sequence was found in a man younger than 35 in good health. Some clones in this sample may be carry-over from other donors' samples. The chain combines TRBV15 with TRBJ1-1; tentative D call: TRBD1 (5 bases). Here the CDR3 reads CATSRDTIDSNFGAEAFF. The DNA for the CDR3 is TGTGCCACCAGCAGAGATACTATTGACAGCAACTTCGGCGCTGAAGCTTTCTTT.